This T cell receptor beta chain was captured in a study of cytomegalovirus exposure and HLA in healthy donors. Study-level background: Around 77% of 350 to 400 genotyped donors fell in the Caucasian-associated ancestry cluster. The study's findings and limits: Of the V segments, some could not be distinguished, including TRBV6-2 and TRBV6-3, and were excluded. What was likely a sequencing artifact was a cluster of highly shared sequence variants.

This CDR3 is built from 15 residues. In germline, CDR1 is SQVTM, CDR2 ANQGSEA. V trimming: 4 bases; J trimming: 2 bases; junction bases outside the gene matches: 7. Details on this clone: Its antigen is not identified.

Donors showed nominal health when sampled, although they likely had unrecorded immune exposures. Primers: 60 Vbeta forward and 13 Jbeta reverse. Data came from immunoSEQ multiplex PCR; TCRdb stores just in-frame clones and leaves some out. In the table there are fewer than 200,000 clones, approximately 80% of which are singletons. Sequencing was performed on PBMCs. This sequence was found in a woman aged 18-29 years in good health and CMV-seronegative. J is TRBJ1-3 and V is TRBV29-1, with TRBD1 identical over 8 bases. The CDR3 sequence is CSVVVQGVPGNTIYF. In DNA form, the CDR3 reads TGCAGCGTTGTGGTACAGGGGGTGCCTGGAAACACCATATATTTT.